Following are 29 T cell receptor beta chains from one sample sequenced in a study of blood T cell repertoires in COVID-19. Assay used: immunoSEQ multiplex PCR; TCRdb lists only in-frame clones, some missing. The sample holds about 390,000 clones, about 90% seen once. Sequencing was carried out using peripheral blood. The receptors here all came from a woman aged 60-75 years with COVID-19, enrolled during active disease.

CDR3 protein: CASSEASRGRSYEQYF. In nucleotides, the CDR3 is TGTGCCAGCAGTGAAGCTAGCAGGGGTCGCTCCTACGAGCAGTACTTC. This chain connects TRBV6-1 to TRBJ2-7; maybe TRBD1 (6 bases). Trimming took 0 bases from V and 0 from J, leaving 12 bases between them. This CDR3 region has 16 residues. CDR1 and CDR2 (germline): MNHNS, SASEGT.

CDR3 amino acids: CASSLSGPTGELFF. The CDR3 DNA sequence: TGTGCCAGCAGCTTATCAGGGCCCACCGGGGAGCTGTTTTTT. The chain employs TRBV7-3 and TRBJ2-2, with D possibly TRBD1 on 5 matching bases. Trimming took off 2 bases at V and 4 bases at J, with 8 bases between the two ends. CDR1 is SGHTA, CDR2 FQGTGA, per germline. The CDR3 consists of 14 residues. The variable domain in full, completed from reference TRBV7-3 and TRBJ2-2, reads GAGVSQTPSNKVTEKGKYVELRCDPISGHTALYWYRQSLGQGPEFLIYFQGTGAADDSGLPNDRFFAVRPEGSVSTLKIQRTERGDSAVYLCASSLSGPTGELFFGEGSRLTVL.

The gene calls are TRBV5-4 and TRBJ2-5; 9 bases are a match to TRBD1. There are 18 residues in the CDR3. The V and J ends lost 2 bases and 5 bases, in that order; junction bases with no gene match: 16. CDR1 is SGHNT, CDR2 YYREEE, per germline (reference sequence). The DNA of the CDR3 is TGTGCCAGCAGCTTTGGTCTAGGACAGGGGCGCAGGTTGGAGACCCAGTACTTC. Encoded protein: CASSFGLGQGRRLETQYF.

This chain links TRBV28 with TRBJ1-2; possible D gene TRBD1, 6 bases. Deletions cut 7 bases from V and 6 bases from J, with 18 bases between. Germline assignment: CDR1 MDHEN and CDR2 SYDVKM. This CDR3 has 14 amino acids. CDR3 region: CASMIRGPSDGYTF. The CDR3 DNA sequence: TGTGCCAGCATGATCAGGGGTCCTTCGGATGGCTACACCTTC.

This rearrangement joins TRBV18 to TRBJ2-7, with a tentative D call TRBD2 (5 bases). CDR3 length: 15 residues. Trimming removed 2 bases from V and 1 base from J, with 12 bases in between. Germline lookup yields CDR1 KGHSH and CDR2 LQKENI. The CDR3 DNA reads TGTGCCAGCTCACCAAATGAGGGCGGGTCCTACGAGCAGTACTTC. Translated: CASSPNEGGSYEQYF.

The gene calls are TRBV11-2 and TRBJ2-3; 14 nucleotides line up with TRBD2. This CDR3 has 17 residues. The germline gives CDR1 SGHAT, CDR2 FQNNGV. V trimming: 4 bases; J trimming: 4 bases; junction bases outside the gene matches: 7. DNA of the CDR3: TGTGCCAGCAGCTCCACAGGACTAGCGGGGGGAGCAGATACGCAGTATTTT. Translation gives CASSSTGLAGGADTQYF.

In its sample, this clone was seen once. The rearrangement joins TRBV25-1 to TRBJ2-1, with 10 bases identical to TRBD2. The J segment lost 5 bases and the V segment lost 7 bases, leaving 8 bases of the junction unmatched. Looked up from germline, CDR1 is MGHDK and CDR2 is SYGVNS. The CDR3 length is 15 residues. The DNA for the CDR3 is TGTGCCAGCACCGAAGCGGGGGGGCCCCACAATGAGCAGTTCTTC. Translation gives CASTEAGGPHNEQFF.

In nucleotides, the CDR3 is TGCGCCAGCAGCCACCTCCGGACTAGGTACAATGAGCAGTTCTTC. Its protein product is CASSHLRTRYNEQFF. The rearrangement joins TRBV4-1 to TRBJ2-1; 7 nucleotides line up with TRBD2. Trimming cost V 3 bases and J 4 bases; bases outside gene matches: 6. CDR3 length equals 15 residues. Germline CDR1 reads MGHRA; CDR2 reads YSYEKL.

The chain carries TRBV19 and TRBJ1-6; D uncertain. The V gene lost 5 bases and the J gene lost 10 bases, with 12 bases spanning the gap. Per germline, CDR1 LNHDA and CDR2 SQIVND (reference sequence). This CDR3 is built from 13 residues. CDR3 sequence reads: CASSPGEVSPLHF. CDR3 nucleotides: TGTGCCAGTAGTCCCGGGGAGGTCTCACCCCTCCACTTT.

This clone occurred a few times. The V call is TRBV3-1 (or the pseudogene TRBV3-2), the J call TRBJ1-2, with 8 bases that match TRBD1. Germline V gene data show CDR1 as LGHDT and CDR2 as YNNKEL (reference sequence). The CDR3 has 14 residues. Trimming removed 4 bases from V and 2 bases from J; junction bases left unmatched: 3. This CDR3 is CASSRGQGNYGYTF. The CDR3 nucleotides read TGTGCCAGCAGCCGAGGACAGGGAAACTATGGCTACACCTTC.

This sequence joins TRBV5-4 and TRBJ1-3, with TRBD1 matching 7 bases. The CDR3 extends over 15 amino acids. V lost 4 bases, J lost 2 bases, and 6 bases stayed unmatched. Germline V gene sequence: CDR1 SGHNT, CDR2 YYREEE (reference sequence). The CDR3 DNA sequence: TGTGCCAGCAGCCACTCAACAGGGGCTGGAAACACCATATATTTT. Its protein product is CASSHSTGAGNTIYF.

The chain carries TRBV7-3 and TRBJ2-3, with TRBD2 matching over 8 bases. This CDR3 is built from 15 residues. Germline lookup yields CDR1 SGHTA and CDR2 FQGTGA. With 5 bases clipped from V and 0 bases from J, the junction kept 4 bases outside the gene matches. The CDR3 DNA sequence: TGTGCCAGCAGCGATAGCGGGGCAAGCACAGATACGCAGTATTTT. As protein: CASSDSGASTDTQYF. Using reference TRBV7-3 and TRBJ2-3 for the parts outside the CDR3, the full variable domain is GAGVSQTPSNKVTEKGKYVELRCDPISGHTALYWYRQSLGQGPEFLIYFQGTGAADDSGLPNDRFFAVRPEGSVSTLKIQRTERGDSAVYLCASSDSGASTDTQYFGPGTRLTVL.

The chain is built from TRBV3-1 (or the pseudogene TRBV3-2) and TRBJ2-2; 9 nucleotides align to TRBD2. This CDR3 is built from 17 residues. Losses at the gene ends were 3 bases for V and 2 bases for J; bases not matched to a gene: 7. Germline V CDR1 and CDR2: LGHDT, YNNKEL (reference sequence). CDR3 nucleotide sequence: TGTGCCAGCAGCCATCTCGGCGGGGGGGGCAACACCGGGGAGCTGTTTTTT. This sequence encodes CASSHLGGGGNTGELFF.

The J gene is TRBJ1-4, the V gene TRBV6-5, with TRBD1 identical over 7 bases. J gave up 8 bases and V 6 bases, and 12 bases lay outside the gene matches. Germline-derived CDR1 and CDR2 are MNHEY and SVGAGI. The CDR3 totals 15 residues. DNA for the CDR3: TGTGCCAGCAGATTAGGAGGGGGCGCCGCCGAAAAACTGTTTTTT. Amino acids: CASRLGGGAAEKLFF.

This sequence joins TRBV5-6 and TRBJ1-2, with 9 bases matching TRBD1. Germline loops: CDR1 SGHDT, CDR2 YYEEEE. The CDR3 has 14 residues. Trimming cost V 0 bases and J 5 bases; bases outside gene matches: 2. DNA for the CDR3: TGTGCCAGCAGCTTGGACAGGGGGCGATATGGCTACACCTTC. Amino acid sequence: CASSLDRGRYGYTF.

The rearrangement joins TRBV6-5 to TRBJ2-1; 13 bases are a match to TRBD2. V lost 5 bases and J lost 15; bases outside the gene matches: 4. The CDR3 has 12 residues. CDR1 and CDR2 from the germline V gene are MNHEY and SVGAGI. CDR3 DNA: TGTGCCAGCAGTCCGACTAGCGGGGGGCGGTTCTTC. Translation: CASSPTSGGRFF.

This rearrangement joins TRBV20-1 to TRBJ2-3; D might be TRBD2 (6 bases). The CDR3 covers 17 residues. Germline CDR1 is DFQATT and CDR2 is SNEGSKA (reference sequence). The V end lost 3 bases, the J end lost 2 bases, and 21 bases lay between the germline ends. CDR3 bases: TGCAGTGCTAGTGGCGGGGCAACTCTAGGGGCCACAGATACGCAGTATTTT. Encoded protein: CSASGGATLGATDTQYF.

The chain links TRBV30 to TRBJ1-6; 8 nucleotides line up with TRBD1. The length of the CDR3 is 17 residues. V lost 3 bases, J lost 9 bases, and 16 bases stayed unmatched. Germline V CDR1 and CDR2: GTSNPN, SVGIG (reference sequence). Written as DNA, the CDR3 is TGTGCCTGGAGCAATACTTCCCGGACAGGGCGGAGTTCACCCCTCCACTTT. This codes for CAWSNTSRTGRSSPLHF. The complete variable domain, with remaining parts taken from reference TRBV30 and TRBJ1-6, reads SQTIHQWPATLVQPVGSPLSLECTVEGTSNPNLYWYRQAAGRGLQLLFYSVGIGQISSEVPQNLSASRPQDRQFILSSKKLLLSDSGFYLCAWSNTSRTGRSSPLHFGNGTRLTVT.

The chain combines TRBV18 with TRBJ2-3, with 9 bases aligning to TRBD2. The CDR3 has 15 residues. The germline V gene has CDR1 KGHSH and CDR2 LQKENI. Trimming cost V 0 bases and J 6 bases; bases outside gene matches: 4. CDR3 in amino acids: CASSPPLAGADTQYF. CDR3 nucleotides: TGTGCCAGCTCACCACCTTTAGCGGGGGCTGATACGCAGTATTTT.

CDR3 amino acids: CASSDGIMRNYGYTF. The CDR3 nucleotides read TGTGCCAGCAGTGACGGGATTATGAGAAACTATGGCTACACCTTC. The chain is built from TRBV2 and TRBJ1-2; D remains unclear. V was shortened by 3 bases and J by 2 bases, with 13 bases between the two germline ends. Germline assignment: CDR1 SNHLY and CDR2 FYNNEI. This CDR3 has 15 residues.

To note about this clone: Different DNA sequences within this sample yield the same CDR3. The chain is built from TRBV6-5 and TRBJ1-6; the match to TRBD1 covers 7 bases. J lost 10 bases, V lost 5 bases, and 8 bases had no gene match. Germline CDR1 is MNHEY and CDR2 is SVGAGI. This CDR3 spans 14 amino acids. The CDR3 here is CASSTRQGNSPLHF. CDR3 bases: TGTGCCAGCAGTACAAGACAGGGTAACTCACCCCTCCACTTT.

This clone appeared a few times. The chain joins TRBV5-1 to TRBJ1-5; 8 bases map to TRBD1. Germline CDR1 and CDR2: SGHRS and YFSETQ. The CDR3 extends over 15 amino acids. V dropped 1 base and J dropped 6; count of bases not matched to a gene: 6. Written as DNA, the CDR3 is TGCGCCAGCAGCTTGACAGGGGGAGAGGGTCAGCCCCAGCATTTT. It yields the protein CASSLTGGEGQPQHF. The full variable domain, in which reference TRBV5-1 and TRBJ1-5 provide the parts outside the CDR3, is KAGVTQTPRYLIKTRGQQVTLSCSPISGHRSVSWYQQTPGQGLQFLFEYFSETQRNKGNFPGRFSGRQFSNSRSEMNVSTLELGDSALYLCASSLTGGEGQPQHFGDGTRLSIL.

This chain joins TRBV7-6 and TRBJ1-2; 8 bases line up with TRBD1. The V and J ends lost 5 bases and 7 bases, in that order; junction bases with no gene match: 9. CDR1 is SGHVS, CDR2 FNYEAQ, per germline. This CDR3 comprises 14 residues. CDR3 coding DNA: TGTGCCAGCAGCCCCCACCCAGGGGGCCTTGGCTACACCTTC. This translates into CASSPHPGGLGYTF. Full variable domain (outside the CDR3, taken from reference TRBV7-6 and TRBJ1-2): GAGVSQSPRYKVTKRGQDVALRCDPISGHVSLYWYRQALGQGPEFLTYFNYEAQQDKSGLPNDRFSAERPEGSISTLTIQRTEQRDSAMYRCASSPHPGGLGYTFGSGTRLTVV.

Points on this clone: A much larger clone sits a single nucleotide away, making a read error possible. CDR3 nucleotide sequence: TGTGCCAGCAGCCCTACAGGGAACTATGGCTACACCTTC. Translating it yields CASSPTGNYGYTF. This chain joins TRBV3-1 (or the pseudogene TRBV3-2) and TRBJ1-2; a weak D match, TRBD1 (6 bases). The CDR3 contains 13 residues. V gave up 4 bases and J gave up 2 bases, with 8 bases separating them. Germline V CDR1 and CDR2: LGHDT, YNNKEL (reference sequence).

V gene TRBV3-1 (or the pseudogene TRBV3-2) combines with J gene TRBJ1-2; 8 positions match TRBD1. This CDR3 has 13 residues. CDR1 is LGHDT, CDR2 YNNKEL, per germline (reference sequence). After removal of 4 bases from V and 4 bases from J, the junction contained 2 bases not matched to a gene. DNA of the CDR3: TGTGCCAGCAGCCTCCAGGGGGCCTATGGCTACACCTTC. Amino acids: CASSLQGAYGYTF.

This clone has only a few counts. This chain links TRBV6-2 or TRBV6-3 with TRBJ1-1; TRBD1 aligns across 9 bases. This CDR3 comprises 16 residues. Trimming removed 2 bases from V and 3 bases from J; junction bases left unmatched: 7. CDR1 MNHEY and CDR2 SVGEGT come from the germline V gene. The chain's CDR3 is CASSYKGGDRDTEAFF. CDR3 sequence (DNA): TGTGCCAGCAGTTACAAAGGTGGGGACAGGGACACTGAAGCTTTCTTT.

The J gene is TRBJ2-7, the V gene TRBV9; 7 bases agree with TRBD1. Unmatched junction bases numbered 10, after V lost 4 bases and J lost 3 bases. The CDR3 contains 15 residues. Germline CDR1 is SGDLS and CDR2 is YYNGEE. CDR3 in amino acids: CASSRKLTGNYEQYF. The DNA for the CDR3 is TGTGCCAGCAGCAGAAAACTGACAGGGAACTACGAGCAGTACTTC.

This chain joins TRBV5-8 and TRBJ2-2; 7 bases line up with TRBD2. CDR3 length equals 16 residues. With 1 base clipped from V and 5 bases from J, the junction kept 8 bases outside the gene matches. CDR1 and CDR2 from the germline V gene are SGHTS and YDEGEE. The CDR3, as DNA: TGTGCCAGCAGCTTGAGCGGGGATTTGTGGACCGGGGAGCTGTTTTTT. Translated: CASSLSGDLWTGELFF.

The chain carries TRBV28 and TRBJ1-5; D call uncertain. CDR3 length: 14 amino acids. CDR1 and CDR2 (germline): MDHEN, SYDVKM. Trimming took off 3 bases at V and 0 bases at J, with 6 bases between the two ends. This chain's CDR3 is CASSLEFSNQPQHF. CDR3 nucleotide sequence: TGTGCCAGCAGTTTGGAGTTTAGCAATCAGCCCCAGCATTTT.